A selection of T cell receptor beta chains follows, all from one sample in a study of T cells after yellow fever vaccination. TCRdb re-called the 5' RACE reads through MiXCR, storing one row per CDR3 protein. The table lists a few hundred thousand distinct CDR3 sequences, roughly 8.7% of them singletons. The material was CD4+ T cells sorted from PBMCs, obtained 5 days after the yellow fever booster vaccination. Source of these receptors: a man between 18 and 29 years old who received the YFV17D yellow fever vaccine. The conserved cysteine and the conserved F or W are not part of the CDR3 here.

TRBJ2-2,TRBV12-3/TRBV12-4,ASSYRTGELF
TRBJ1-5,TRBV25-1,ASSDHPAGWNQPQH
TRBJ2-1,TRBV3-1,ASSRTRDEQF
TRBJ1-1,TRBV11-2,ASSRDTNTEAF
TRBJ2-3,TRBV12-3/TRBV12-4,ASRLTSGGENTQY
TRBJ2-1,TRBV6-2/TRBV6-3,ASSYRREDDEQF
TRBJ2-3,TRBV4-2,ASSQGPTSTDTQY
TRBJ2-1,TRBV20-1,SATDRQPLRNEQF
TRBJ2-5,TRBV20-1,SARDGGLTTQY
TRBJ2-3,TRBV6-5,ASRYPHSHKY
TRBJ1-1,TRBV5-1,ASSLRGSTEAF
TRBJ1-5,TRBV6-2/TRBV6-3,ASSYFWGRSNQPQH
TRBJ2-1,TRBV28,ASSLGGGVEYEQF
TRBJ2-1,TRBV2,ATSRGSYNEQF
TRBJ2-6,TRBV3-1,ASSRNWEPGANVLT
TRBJ2-1,TRBV27,ASSFNRYNEQF
TRBJ1-4,TRBV4-1,ASSQGHVATNEKLF
TRBJ2-5,TRBV10-3,AISDGTAGLQETQY
TRBJ2-1,TRBV20-1,SAPPADRGNYNEQF
TRBJ2-3,TRBV5-6,ASSSDRAGDTQY
TRBJ2-2,TRBV6-4,ASRRDYNTGELF
TRBJ2-7,TRBV18,ASSPQAGLPYEQY
TRBJ2-5,TRBV6-2/TRBV6-3,ASSDRGLAQETQY
TRBJ2-3,TRBV21-1,ASSSRAYILFTDTQY
TRBJ2-2,TRBV5-1,ASSLLGAGYSGGPNTGELF
TRBJ1-4,TRBV5-1,ASSLAQPAEKLF
TRBJ2-5,TRBV20-1,SARAASGDQETQY
TRBJ2-3,TRBV29-1,SVGSRDAKDTQY
TRBJ1-6,TRBV9,ASSASSDANSPLH
TRBJ2-3,TRBV19,ASSPRDRGGIADTQY
TRBJ2-7,TRBV20-1,SARSPRGFSYEQY
TRBJ2-1,TRBV7-2,ASSLERSSYNEQF
TRBJ1-1,TRBV4-3,ASSQGREAF
TRBJ1-3,TRBV6-5,ASSSGAAGNTIY
TRBJ1-2,TRBV9,ASSVEPRSGYT
TRBJ1-2,TRBV7-9,ASSLEAFGYT
TRBJ1-5,TRBV7-2,ASSLYPGRSGQPQH
TRBJ2-1,TRBV5-1,ASSVERGVSYNEQF
TRBJ1-5,TRBV7-2,ASSTGLPNQPQH